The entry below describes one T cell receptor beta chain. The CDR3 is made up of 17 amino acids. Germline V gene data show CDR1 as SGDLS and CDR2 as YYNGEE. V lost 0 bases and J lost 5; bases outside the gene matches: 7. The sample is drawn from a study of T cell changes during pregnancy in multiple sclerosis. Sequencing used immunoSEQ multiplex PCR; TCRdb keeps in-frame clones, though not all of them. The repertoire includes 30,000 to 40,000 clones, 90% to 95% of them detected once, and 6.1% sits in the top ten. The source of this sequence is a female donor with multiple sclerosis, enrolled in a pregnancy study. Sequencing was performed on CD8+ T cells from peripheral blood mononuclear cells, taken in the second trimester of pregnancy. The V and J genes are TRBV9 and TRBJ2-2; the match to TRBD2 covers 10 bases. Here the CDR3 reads CASSVGLAGDYTGELFF. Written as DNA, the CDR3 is TGTGCCAGCAGCGTAGGCCTAGCGGGGGATTATACCGGGGAGCTGTTTTTT.